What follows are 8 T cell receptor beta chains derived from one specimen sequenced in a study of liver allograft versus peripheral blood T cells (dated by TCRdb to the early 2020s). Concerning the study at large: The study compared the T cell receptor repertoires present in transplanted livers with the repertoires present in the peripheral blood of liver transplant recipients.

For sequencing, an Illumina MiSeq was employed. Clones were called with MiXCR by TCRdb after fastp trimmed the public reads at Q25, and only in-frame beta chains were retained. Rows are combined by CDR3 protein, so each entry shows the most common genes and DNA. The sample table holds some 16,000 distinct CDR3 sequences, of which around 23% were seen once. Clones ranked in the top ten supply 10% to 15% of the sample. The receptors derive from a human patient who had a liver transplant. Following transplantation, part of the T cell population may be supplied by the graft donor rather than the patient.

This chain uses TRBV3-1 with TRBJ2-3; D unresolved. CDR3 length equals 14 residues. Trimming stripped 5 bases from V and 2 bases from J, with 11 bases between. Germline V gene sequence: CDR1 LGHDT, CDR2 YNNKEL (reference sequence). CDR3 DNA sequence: TGTGCCAGCAGCGAAAGTCTTTTCACAGATACGCAGTATTTT. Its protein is CASSESLFTDTQYF.

The CDR3 region is CASSPGSNQPQHF. The CDR3 DNA follows: TGTGCCAGCTCACCAGGTAGCAATCAGCCCCAGCATTTT. This chain joins TRBV18 and TRBJ1-5; D unclear. From germline, CDR1 is KGHSH and CDR2 LQKENI. V was pared by 2 bases and J by 0 bases, with 2 bases between. The CDR3 length is 13 residues.

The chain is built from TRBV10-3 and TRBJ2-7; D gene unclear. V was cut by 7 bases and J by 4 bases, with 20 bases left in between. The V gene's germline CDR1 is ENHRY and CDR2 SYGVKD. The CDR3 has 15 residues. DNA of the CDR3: TGTGCCATCAAGGTCCGGCAGGCCCCCTTTTACGAGCAGTACTTC. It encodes CAIKVRQAPFYEQYF.

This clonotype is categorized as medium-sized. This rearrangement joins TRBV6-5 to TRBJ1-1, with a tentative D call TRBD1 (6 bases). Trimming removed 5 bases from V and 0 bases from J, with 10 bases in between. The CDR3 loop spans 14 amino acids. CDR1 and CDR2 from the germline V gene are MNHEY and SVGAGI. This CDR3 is CASSPTGLNTEAFF. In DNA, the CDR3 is TGTGCCAGCAGTCCTACAGGGTTGAACACTGAAGCTTTCTTT.

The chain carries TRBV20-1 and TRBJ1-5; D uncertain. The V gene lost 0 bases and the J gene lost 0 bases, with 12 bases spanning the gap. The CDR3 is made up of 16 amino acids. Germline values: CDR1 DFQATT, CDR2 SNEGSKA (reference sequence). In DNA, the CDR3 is TGCAGTGCTAGAGATCTGAAAGGCTATAGCAATCAGCCCCAGCATTTT. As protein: CSARDLKGYSNQPQHF.

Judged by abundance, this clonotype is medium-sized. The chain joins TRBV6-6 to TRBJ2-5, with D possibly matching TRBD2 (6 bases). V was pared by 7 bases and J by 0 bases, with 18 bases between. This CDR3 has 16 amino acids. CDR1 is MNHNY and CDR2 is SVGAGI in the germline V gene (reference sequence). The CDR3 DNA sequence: TGTGCCAGCATGGAGGGTGGGCGGGGCCACCAAGAGACCCAGTACTTC. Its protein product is CASMEGGRGHQETQYF.

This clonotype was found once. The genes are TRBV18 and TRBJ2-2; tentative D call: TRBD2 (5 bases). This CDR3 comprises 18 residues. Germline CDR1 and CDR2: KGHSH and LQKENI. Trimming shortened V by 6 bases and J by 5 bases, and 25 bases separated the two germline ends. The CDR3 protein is CASSPAVLRGLTTGELFF. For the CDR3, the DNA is TGTGCCAGCTCCCCAGCGGTCCTACGAGGGCTAACGACCGGGGAGCTGTTTTTT.

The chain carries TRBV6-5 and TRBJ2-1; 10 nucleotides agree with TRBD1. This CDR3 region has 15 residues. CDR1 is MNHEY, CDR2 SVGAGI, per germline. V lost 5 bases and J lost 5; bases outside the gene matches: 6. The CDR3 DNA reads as TGTGCCAGCAGTCAGGACAGGGGGAGGAACAATGAGCAGTTCTTC. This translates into CASSQDRGRNNEQFF.